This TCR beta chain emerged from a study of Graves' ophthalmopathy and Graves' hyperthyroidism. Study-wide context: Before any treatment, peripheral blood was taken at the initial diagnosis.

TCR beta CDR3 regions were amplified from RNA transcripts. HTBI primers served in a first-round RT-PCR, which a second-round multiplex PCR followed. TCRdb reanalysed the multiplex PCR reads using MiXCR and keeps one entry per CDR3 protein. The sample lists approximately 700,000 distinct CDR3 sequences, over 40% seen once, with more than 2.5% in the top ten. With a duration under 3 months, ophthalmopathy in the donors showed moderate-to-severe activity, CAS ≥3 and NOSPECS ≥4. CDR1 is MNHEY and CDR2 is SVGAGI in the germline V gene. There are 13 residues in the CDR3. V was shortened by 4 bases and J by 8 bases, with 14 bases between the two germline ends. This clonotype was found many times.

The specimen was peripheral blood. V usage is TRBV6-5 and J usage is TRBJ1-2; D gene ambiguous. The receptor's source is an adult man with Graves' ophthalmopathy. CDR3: CASSFTRSEGYTF. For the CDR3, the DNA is TGTGCCAGCAGTTTCACACGGTCGGAAGGCTACACCTTC.